Following are 19 T cell receptor beta chains from one sample sequenced in a study of post-analysis software for immune sequencing data. The antigens of these receptors remain unknown. Whole-study findings and limits: Relative to controls, patients had about five TRBV segments at higher frequency, with TRBV5-6, TRBV5-1 and TRBV20-1 among these.

Unique molecular identifiers were carried by the TCR beta cDNA libraries. TCRdb re-called the PCR reads with MiXCR, one entry per CDR3 protein. The sample includes hundreds of thousands of distinct CDR3 sequences, over 45% of them seen just once. Sequences were obtained from blood. Receptor source: a girl aged 2 to 9 with multiple sclerosis.

This clonotype was observed a few times. The chain carries TRBV12-3 or TRBV12-4 and TRBJ2-5; D may be TRBD2 (5 bases). The end of the DNA is better explained by TRBJ2-7, so the J call may be wrong. The CDR3 has 14 amino acids. CDR3 protein: CASSPGLETYEQYF. As DNA, the CDR3 is TGTGCCAGCAGTCCTGGACTGGAAACCTACGAGCAGTACTTC.

This clonotype was counted a few times. The rearrangement joins TRBV15 to TRBJ1-1; perhaps TRBD1 as D (6 bases). Per germline, CDR1 LNHNV and CDR2 YYDKDF (reference sequence). This CDR3 has 15 residues. V was clipped by 4 bases and J by 10 bases, with 22 bases between them. CDR3 bases: TGTGCCACCAGCAAATTCATGTCCCGGGACAAGGCAGCTTTCTTT. Translation: CATSKFMSRDKAAFF.

V gene TRBV4-3 combines with J gene TRBJ1-2; D is undetermined. V was clipped by 4 bases and J by 3 bases, with 15 bases between them. The CDR3 is made up of 15 amino acids. Germline V CDR1 and CDR2: LGHNA, YSLEER. Written as DNA, the CDR3 is TGCGCCAGCAGCCCGTGGACCAACGTAGACTATGGCTACACCTTC. This sequence encodes CASSPWTNVDYGYTF.

This chain connects TRBV7-2 to TRBJ2-1; 9 bases fit TRBD2. Per the germline V gene, CDR1 is SGHTA and CDR2 is FQGNSA. V was pared by 1 base and J by 5 bases, with 3 bases of the junction left unmatched. CDR3 length: 15 residues. The CDR3 sequence is CASSLERGAHNEQFF. The CDR3 bases are TGTGCCAGCAGCTTAGAGCGGGGGGCCCACAATGAGCAGTTCTTC.

There are a few counts of this clonotype. The genes are TRBV29-1 and TRBJ2-7; TRBD1 matches at 9 bases. CDR1 is SQVTM and CDR2 is ANQGSEA in the germline V gene. Trimming removed 4 bases from V and 0 bases from J; junction bases left unmatched: 1. CDR3 length: 13 residues. Written as DNA, the CDR3 is TGCAGCGTTGTACAGGGGGCCTCCTACGAGCAGTACTTC. Protein: CSVVQGASYEQYF.

This clonotype was picked up a small number of times. This chain connects TRBV7-6 to TRBJ2-3; D is uncertain. CDR1 SGHVS and CDR2 FNYEAQ come from the germline V gene. Deletions cut 1 base from V and 4 bases from J, with 18 bases between. CDR3 length: 17 amino acids. CDR3 protein: CASSLVARVFPADTQYF. The CDR3 DNA is TGTGCCAGCAGCTTAGTCGCGCGCGTTTTCCCCGCAGATACGCAGTATTTT.

This clonotype was found a few times. The V and J genes are TRBV6-2 or TRBV6-3 and TRBJ2-7; no clear D gene. V lost 7 bases and J 0 bases, leaving 13 bases between the germline ends. CDR1 and CDR2 from the germline V gene are MNHEY and SVGEGT. This CDR3 is built from 14 residues. The CDR3 protein is CASTALDASYEQYF. The CDR3 DNA is TGTGCCAGCACTGCATTGGACGCCTCCTACGAGCAGTACTTC.

V and J are TRBV5-1 and TRBJ2-1, with a tentative D call TRBD2 (5 bases). V lost 0 bases and J 2 bases, leaving 15 bases between the germline ends. The V gene's germline CDR1 is SGHRS and CDR2 YFSETQ. This CDR3 region has 17 residues. DNA for the CDR3: TGCGCCAGCAGCTTGGTACCCCCTCCCGGGGCCTACAATGAGCAGTTCTTC. Its protein is CASSLVPPPGAYNEQFF. The variable domain in full, with the rest retrieved from reference TRBV5-1 and TRBJ2-1, is KAGVTQTPRYLIKTRGQQVTLSCSPISGHRSVSWYQQTPGQGLQFLFEYFSETQRNKGNFPGRFSGRQFSNSRSEMNVSTLELGDSALYLCASSLVPPPGAYNEQFFGPGTRLTVL.

The CDR3 loop reads CASSLERQETDTQYF. The CDR3 DNA is TGTGCCAGCAGCTTGGAGAGACAGGAGACAGATACGCAGTATTTT. The rearrangement uses TRBV5-5 and TRBJ2-3; the D gene is possibly TRBD1 (6 bases). Germline V lookup: CDR1 SGHKS, CDR2 YYEKEE (reference sequence). Trimming left V 0 bases short and J 3 bases short, with 11 bases between. The CDR3 has 15 amino acids.

This sequence joins TRBV5-1 and TRBJ2-1; 12 nucleotides agree with TRBD2. Germline values: CDR1 SGHRS, CDR2 YFSETQ. The CDR3 runs to 14 residues. The ends lost 0 bases at V and 10 bases at J; junction bases unmatched: 2. The CDR3: CASSLGLAGEEQFF. The CDR3 DNA follows: TGCGCCAGCAGCTTGGGACTAGCGGGGGAGGAGCAGTTCTTC.

This clonotype showed up just a few times. The chain uses TRBV5-1 and TRBJ2-1, with 7 bases that match TRBD1. The length of the CDR3 is 13 residues. V shed 2 bases and J 9 bases; nucleotides not matched to a gene: 5. From germline, CDR1 is SGHRS and CDR2 YFSETQ. CDR3 region: CASSLGTVGEQFF. The CDR3 DNA is TGCGCCAGCAGCTTAGGGACAGTGGGTGAGCAGTTCTTC.

This chain connects TRBV12-3 or TRBV12-4 to TRBJ2-7, with 10 bases aligning to TRBD1. This CDR3 contains 14 residues. Trimming removed 3 bases from V and 5 bases from J; junction bases left unmatched: 4. The CDR3 sequence: CASSFGTGEHEQYF. CDR3 coding DNA: TGTGCCAGCAGTTTCGGGACAGGGGAACACGAGCAGTACTTC.

This clonotype was seen a handful of times. The chain is built from TRBV29-1 and TRBJ2-3, with D possibly called TRBD1 or TRBD2 (6 bases each). The CDR3 totals 13 residues. Trimming cost V 5 bases and J 3 bases, with 12 bases left between them. Germline CDR1 SQVTM, CDR2 ANQGSEA. In nucleotides, the CDR3 is TGCAGCGTTTCAGGGGAGGCAACAGATACGCAGTATTTT. Translating it yields CSVSGEATDTQYF.

This clonotype turned up a few times. The chain is built from TRBV6-5 and TRBJ2-2; possible D gene TRBD2, 5 bases. The V gene's germline CDR1 is MNHEY and CDR2 SVGAGI. V lost 11 bases, J lost 3 bases, and 10 bases lay in between. The CDR3 covers 12 residues. CDR3 loop: CASRGYTGELFF. DNA of the CDR3: TGTGCCTCCCGGGGATACACCGGGGAGCTGTTTTTT.

This clonotype has a handful of counts. CDR3 nucleotides: TGCAGCGTTGAACTTCCCCCCGTAGACACTGAAGCTTTCTTT. Its translation is CSVELPPVDTEAFF. The rearrangement uses TRBV29-1 and TRBJ1-1; D unclear. This CDR3 has 14 amino acids. Trimming left V 2 bases short and J 3 bases short, with 13 bases between. Germline CDR1 is SQVTM and CDR2 is ANQGSEA.

This chain uses TRBV7-3 with TRBJ1-5; D perhaps matches TRBD1 (6 bases). Trimming cost V 2 bases and J 6 bases, with 14 bases left between them. The CDR3 contains 15 residues. The germline gives CDR1 SGHTA, CDR2 FQGTGA. CDR3 nucleotides: TGTGCCAGCAGCTTACACAGGGTCAGGCGTCAGCCCCAGCATTTT. Amino acids: CASSLHRVRRQPQHF.

This chain joins TRBV7-6 and TRBJ2-2; D uncertain. This CDR3 contains 13 residues. In germline, CDR1 is SGHVS, CDR2 FNYEAQ. Trimming took off 5 bases at V and 4 bases at J, with 8 bases between the two ends. CDR3 sequence: CASSLKVTGELFF. CDR3 DNA: TGTGCCAGCAGCCTGAAAGTCACCGGGGAGCTGTTTTTT.

The V and J genes are TRBV5-5 and TRBJ2-7; D might be TRBD1 (5 bases). CDR3 length equals 14 residues. Trimming left V 2 bases short and J 2 bases short, with 11 bases between. The germline V gene has CDR1 SGHKS and CDR2 YYEKEE (reference sequence). CDR3 coding DNA: TGTGCCAGCAGCTTTTCAAGACAGCCCTACGAGCAGTACTTC. It yields the protein CASSFSRQPYEQYF.

The chain links TRBV20-1 to TRBJ2-7, with 8 bases that match TRBD1. With 1 base clipped from V and 6 bases from J, the junction kept 14 bases outside the gene matches. Germline CDR1 DFQATT, CDR2 SNEGSKA (reference sequence). The CDR3 loop spans 16 amino acids. In DNA form, the CDR3 reads TGCAGTGCTAGAGGTGGGGGAATGTGGACAGGGCGCGAGCAGTACTTC. It specifies CSARGGGMWTGREQYF.